This T cell receptor (beta chain) was recorded in a study of OX40 agonist ivuxolimab in advanced cancers. Study context: The patients' treatment was ivuxolimab, an agonistic anti-OX40 (CD134) antibody. Prior anti-PD-1, anti-PD-L1 or anti-CTLA-4 therapy did not bar entry, and approximately 40% had some. Partial responses occurred in three patients (one hepatocellular carcinoma, two cutaneous melanoma).

The study's findings and limits: There were, on average, more expanded clones in CD8+ T cells than in CD4+.

Comments on this clone: Its antigen is unidentified.

Some clones are missing from TCRdb's copy, which holds only in-frame ones; the method was immunoSEQ multiplex PCR. The sample comprises 90,000 to 100,000 clones, 95% to 97% of which are singletons, and just over 2% rests with the top ten. The TCR sequence derives from an adult with an advanced solid tumor such as melanoma, head and neck, liver or kidney cancer. Material: CD4+ or CD8+ T cells sorted from blood, obtained in a trial of the OX40 agonist ivuxolimab.

The CDR3: CASSSNNSPEAFF. The CDR3 DNA is TGCGCCAGCAGCTCGAATAACAGCCCTGAAGCTTTCTTT. The chain combines TRBV5-1 with TRBJ1-1; no firm D call. This CDR3 has 13 residues. CDR1 SGHRS and CDR2 YFSETQ come from the germline V gene. The V gene lost 3 bases and the J gene lost 6 bases, with 12 bases spanning the gap.